The rows below give T cell receptor beta chains drawn from one sample of a study of blood T cell repertoires in COVID-19. The data were produced by immunoSEQ multiplex PCR, yet TCRdb's version contains in-frame clones alone and is incomplete. The table shows some 80,000 clones, with roughly 88% occurring only once. The sample comprised peripheral blood. The receptor set was obtained from a woman aged 50 to 60 with acute or convalescent COVID-19. The CDR3 runs from the conserved cysteine through the conserved F or W. Part of the rows lack a size; the others show once, few, many or a class for expanded clones.

V,size,CDR3
TRBV19,-,CASSITTGGDEKLFF
TRBV5-1,-,CASSLGARTGGINEKLFF
TRBV7-6,once,CASSLGRPGSLTTDTQYF
TRBV10-3,-,CAISTQSSYNSPLHF
TRBV28,-,CASSFSDRGTDTQYF
TRBV18,-,CASSTTDSYEQYF
TRBV14,-,CASSAELPGQPYGYTF
TRBV6-1,-,CASSETGVGMGTDTQYF
TRBV6-5,-,CASSYRGGRYEQYF
TRBV12-3/TRBV12-4,-,CASSFREGYTF
TRBV2,-,CASGTSGGWTQYF
TRBV9,-,CASSVAGMNTEAFF
TRBV6-5,-,CASHQKTSGYYEQYF
TRBV9,once,CASSSTGAHTGELFF
TRBV7-9,-,CASSYGTGQGGYTF
TRBV6-2/TRBV6-3,-,CASSYDWYAEAFF
TRBV2,-,CASRRQEEAFF
TRBV21-1,once,CASSKGGRSYYGYTF
TRBV27,-,CASSKTSGSGNEQFF
TRBV29-1,-,CSVGDRDAHGYTF
TRBV28,-,CASSPPGQSYEQYF
TRBV4-2,-,CASSQATGLAGGYLRQETQYF
TRBV19,once,CASSKGTSQGPGQFF
TRBV19,-,CASSTAQGYGYTF
TRBV4-1,-,CASSPRGSGNTIYF
TRBV6-2/TRBV6-3,-,CASSYFATNTGELFF
TRBV5-6,-,CASSPVGAGAYEQYF
TRBV6-6,-,CASSLTGHRLSGNTIYF
TRBV7-2,-,CASRRGQPTSPLHF
TRBV5-1,-,CASSLAPWAYQETQYF
TRBV6-1,-,CASSERYGREQFF
TRBV19,-,CASSAGPTIYF
TRBV27,few,CASSSGQRRGNQPQHF
TRBV15,-,CATSRDTSGGTDTQYF
TRBV5-4,-,CASSSGRQGPQETQYF
TRBV6-5,-,CASTLPGLAPFF
TRBV4-1,-,CASSQQGTGGGNQPQHF
TRBV15,-,CATTKTGSNTGELFF
TRBV2,-,CASRGWDRGVHSNQPQHF
TRBV7-2,-,CASSWGQGPNTIYF
TRBV6-5,-,CASSYSEEDNSPLHF
TRBV11-2,few,CASSLVEGFGKANEQFF
TRBV28,-,CASSSGRGYGYTF
TRBV7-9,-,CASSLSSGTDYEQYF
TRBV19,-,CASLDGGLGGELFF
TRBV28,-,CASSLPGSAHEQYF
TRBV2,-,CASSEARGQGGFNEQFF
TRBV5-1,-,CASSLGGRTLSYGYTF
TRBV24-1,-,CATSGGRGRYNEQFF
TRBV4-1,-,CASSQEQTGNQPQHF
TRBV11-1,once,CASSLGLAHEGQYF